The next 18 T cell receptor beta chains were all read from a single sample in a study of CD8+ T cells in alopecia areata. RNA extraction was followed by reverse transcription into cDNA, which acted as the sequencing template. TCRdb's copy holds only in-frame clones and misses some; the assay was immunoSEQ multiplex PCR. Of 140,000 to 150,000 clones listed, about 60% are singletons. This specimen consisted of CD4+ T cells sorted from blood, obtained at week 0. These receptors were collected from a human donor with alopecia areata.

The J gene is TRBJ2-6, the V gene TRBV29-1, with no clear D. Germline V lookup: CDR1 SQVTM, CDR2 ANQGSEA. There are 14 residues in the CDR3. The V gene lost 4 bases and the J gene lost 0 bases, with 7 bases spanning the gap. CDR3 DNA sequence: TGCAGCGTTGGTAGTACCTCTGGGGCCAACGTCCTGACTTTC. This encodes CSVGSTSGANVLTF. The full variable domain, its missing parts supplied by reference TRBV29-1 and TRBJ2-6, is SAVISQKPSRDICQRGTSLTIQCQVDSQVTMMFWYRQQPGQSLTLIATANQGSEATYESGFVIDKFPISRPNLTFSTLTVSNMSPEDSSIYLCSVGSTSGANVLTFGAGSRLTVL.

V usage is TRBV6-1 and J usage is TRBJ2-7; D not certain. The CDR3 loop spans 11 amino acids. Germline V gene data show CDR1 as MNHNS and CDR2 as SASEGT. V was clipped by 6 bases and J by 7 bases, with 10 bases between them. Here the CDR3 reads CASSPEEEQYF. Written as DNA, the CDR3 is TGTGCCAGCAGCCCCGAGGAGGAGCAGTACTTC.

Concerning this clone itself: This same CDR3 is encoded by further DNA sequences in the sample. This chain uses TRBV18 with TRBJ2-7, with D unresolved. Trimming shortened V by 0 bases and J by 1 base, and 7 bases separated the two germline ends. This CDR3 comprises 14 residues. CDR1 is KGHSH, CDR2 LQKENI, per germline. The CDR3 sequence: CASSPPGGSYEQYF. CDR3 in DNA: TGTGCCAGCTCACCACCAGGTGGATCCTACGAGCAGTACTTC.

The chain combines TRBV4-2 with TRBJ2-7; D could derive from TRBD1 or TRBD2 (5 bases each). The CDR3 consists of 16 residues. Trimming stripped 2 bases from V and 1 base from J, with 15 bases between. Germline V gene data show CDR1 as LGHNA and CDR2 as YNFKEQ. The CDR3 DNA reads TGTGCCAGCAGCCAATCCCGGGACCTCGAATCCTACGAGCAGTACTTC. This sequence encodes CASSQSRDLESYEQYF.

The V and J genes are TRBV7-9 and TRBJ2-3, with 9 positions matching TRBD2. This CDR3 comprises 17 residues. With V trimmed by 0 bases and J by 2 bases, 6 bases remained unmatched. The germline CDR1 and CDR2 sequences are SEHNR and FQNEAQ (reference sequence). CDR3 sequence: CASSLALAGGDTDTQYF. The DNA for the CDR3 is TGTGCCAGCAGCTTAGCCCTCGCGGGGGGGGACACAGATACGCAGTATTTT.

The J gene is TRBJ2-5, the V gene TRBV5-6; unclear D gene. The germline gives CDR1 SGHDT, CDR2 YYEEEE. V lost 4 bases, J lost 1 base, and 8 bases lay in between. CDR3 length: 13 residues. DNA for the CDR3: TGTGCCAGCAGCCGAGACACCCAAGAGACCCAGTACTTC. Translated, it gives CASSRDTQETQYF.

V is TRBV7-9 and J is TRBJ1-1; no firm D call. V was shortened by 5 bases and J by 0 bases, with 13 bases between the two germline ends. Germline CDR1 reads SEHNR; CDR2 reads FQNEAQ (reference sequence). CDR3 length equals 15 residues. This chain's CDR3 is CASSTTPPMNTEAFF. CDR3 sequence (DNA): TGTGCCAGCAGCACGACGCCACCAATGAACACTGAAGCTTTCTTT.

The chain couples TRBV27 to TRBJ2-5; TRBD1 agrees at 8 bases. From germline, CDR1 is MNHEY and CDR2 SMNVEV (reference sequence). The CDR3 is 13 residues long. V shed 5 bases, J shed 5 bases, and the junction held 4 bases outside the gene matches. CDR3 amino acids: CASSRQGTETQYF. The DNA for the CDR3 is TGTGCCAGCAGTCGACAGGGGACGGAGACCCAGTACTTC.

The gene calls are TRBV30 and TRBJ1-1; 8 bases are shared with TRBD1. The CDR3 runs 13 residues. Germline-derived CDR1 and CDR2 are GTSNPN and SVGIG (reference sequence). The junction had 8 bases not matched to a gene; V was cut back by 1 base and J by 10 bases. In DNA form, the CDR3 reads TGTGCCTGGAGTGCCGGACAGGGTTTGGGAGCTTTCTTT. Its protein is CAWSAGQGLGAFF.

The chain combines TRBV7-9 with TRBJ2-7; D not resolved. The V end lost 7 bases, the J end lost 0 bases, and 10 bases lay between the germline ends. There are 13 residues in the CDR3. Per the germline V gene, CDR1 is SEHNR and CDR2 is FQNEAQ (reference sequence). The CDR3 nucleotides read TGTGCCAGCAAAACCGGAAGCTCCTACGAGCAGTACTTC. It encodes CASKTGSSYEQYF.

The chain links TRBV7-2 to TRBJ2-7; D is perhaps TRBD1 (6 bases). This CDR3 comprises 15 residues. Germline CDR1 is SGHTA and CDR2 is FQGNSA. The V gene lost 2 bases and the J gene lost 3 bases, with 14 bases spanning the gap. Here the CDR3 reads CASSLSQGLGYEQYF. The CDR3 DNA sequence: TGTGCCAGCAGCTTATCTCAGGGGCTAGGCTACGAGCAGTACTTC.

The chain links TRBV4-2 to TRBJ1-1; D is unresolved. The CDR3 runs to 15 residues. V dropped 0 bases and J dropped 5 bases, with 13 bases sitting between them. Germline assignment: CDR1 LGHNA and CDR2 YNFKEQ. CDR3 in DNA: TGTGCCAGCAGCCAAGACCGATCCGGAGGGACTGAAGCTTTCTTT. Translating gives CASSQDRSGGTEAFF.

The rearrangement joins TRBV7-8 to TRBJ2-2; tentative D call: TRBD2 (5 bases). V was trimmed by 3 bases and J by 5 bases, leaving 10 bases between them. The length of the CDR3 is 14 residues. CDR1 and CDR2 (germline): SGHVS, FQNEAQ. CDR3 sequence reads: CASSLGGHTGELFF. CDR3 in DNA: TGTGCCAGCAGCTTGGGCGGGCATACCGGGGAGCTGTTTTTT.

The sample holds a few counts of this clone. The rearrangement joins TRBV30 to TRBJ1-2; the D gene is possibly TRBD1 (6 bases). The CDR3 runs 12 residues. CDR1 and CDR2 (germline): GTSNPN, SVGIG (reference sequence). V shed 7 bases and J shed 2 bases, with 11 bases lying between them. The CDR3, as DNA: TGTGCCTCGGGACAAACCAACTATGGCTACACCTTC. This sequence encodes CASGQTNYGYTF.

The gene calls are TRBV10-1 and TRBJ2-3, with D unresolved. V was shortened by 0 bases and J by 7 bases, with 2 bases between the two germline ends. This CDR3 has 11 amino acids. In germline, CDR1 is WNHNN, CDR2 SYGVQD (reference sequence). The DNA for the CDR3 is TGCGCCAGCAGTGAGTCCTATACGCAGTATTTT. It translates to CASSESYTQYF.

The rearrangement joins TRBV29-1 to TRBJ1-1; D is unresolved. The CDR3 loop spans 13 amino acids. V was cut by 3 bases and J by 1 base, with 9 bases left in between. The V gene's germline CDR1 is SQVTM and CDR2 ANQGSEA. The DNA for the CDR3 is TGCAGCGTTGATTTCGGGAGGAACACTGAAGCTTTCTTT. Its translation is CSVDFGRNTEAFF. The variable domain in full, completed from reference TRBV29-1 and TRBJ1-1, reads SAVISQKPSRDICQRGTSLTIQCQVDSQVTMMFWYRQQPGQSLTLIATANQGSEATYESGFVIDKFPISRPNLTFSTLTVSNMSPEDSSIYLCSVDFGRNTEAFFGQGTRLTVV.

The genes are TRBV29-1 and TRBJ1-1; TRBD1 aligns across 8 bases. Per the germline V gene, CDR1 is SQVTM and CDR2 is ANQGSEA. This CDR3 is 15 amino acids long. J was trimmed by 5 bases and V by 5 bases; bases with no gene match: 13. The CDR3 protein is CSVRSLYRGGTEAFF. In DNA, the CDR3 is TGCAGCGTTCGTTCTCTCTACAGGGGGGGAACTGAAGCTTTCTTT. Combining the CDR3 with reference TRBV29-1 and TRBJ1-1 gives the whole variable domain SAVISQKPSRDICQRGTSLTIQCQVDSQVTMMFWYRQQPGQSLTLIATANQGSEATYESGFVIDKFPISRPNLTFSTLTVSNMSPEDSSIYLCSVRSLYRGGTEAFFGQGTRLTVV.

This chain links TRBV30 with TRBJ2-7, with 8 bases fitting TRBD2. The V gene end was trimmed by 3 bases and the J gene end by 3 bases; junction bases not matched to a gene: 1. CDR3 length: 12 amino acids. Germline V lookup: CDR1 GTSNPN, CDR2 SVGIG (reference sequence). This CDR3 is CAWSTSGYEQYF. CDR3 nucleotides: TGTGCCTGGAGCACTAGCGGCTACGAGCAGTACTTC.